Listed below are T cell receptor beta chains from one sample, sequenced in a study of T cells after posttransplantation cyclophosphamide. Using immunoSEQ multiplex PCR, the repertoire was profiled, and TCRdb retains in-frame clones only, with some absent. The sample has 40,000 to 45,000 clones, none seen only once; the top ten hold roughly 2.1%. Sequenced material: PBMCs. Receptors were obtained from a middle-aged man in good health, CMV-negative, and a related stem cell transplant donor. The CDR3 runs from the conserved cysteine through the conserved F or W. A D gene is named only where the DNA matches it firmly. For some rows the clone size is stated as once, few or many, or as a class when expanded; others skip it.

j_call,clone_size,cdr3_length,v_call,d_call,cdr3_aa,cdr3_nt
TRBJ1-2,many,14,TRBV7-9,TRBD1,CASTLDRANYGYTF,TGTGCCAGCACACTGGACAGGGCGAACTATGGCTACACCTTC
TRBJ2-1,medium-sized,15,TRBV19,TRBD2,CASSKTSGIGNEQFF,TGTGCCAGTAGTAAGACTAGCGGGATCGGCAATGAGCAGTTCTTC
TRBJ1-5,many,15,TRBV2,TRBD1,CASRGQGYSNQPQHF,TGTGCCAGCAGAGGACAGGGATATAGCAATCAGCCCCAGCATTTT
TRBJ1-2,many,13,TRBV5-6,-,CASSLDRRYGYTF,TGTGCCAGCAGCTTGGACAGACGGTATGGCTACACCTTC
TRBJ2-5,-,16,TRBV4-3,-,CASSHEQGPVGETQYF,TGCGCCAGCAGCCACGAACAGGGCCCCGTGGGGGAGACCCAGTACTTC
TRBJ1-5,many,13,TRBV7-9,-,CASSHRPEQPQHF,TGTGCCAGCAGCCACCGACCGGAGCAGCCCCAGCATTTT
TRBJ2-2,many,13,TRBV27,-,CASSPTTTGELFF,TGTGCCAGCAGTCCTACTACAACCGGGGAGCTGTTTTTT
TRBJ1-2,many,14,TRBV29-1,TRBD1,CSVLAGTGNYGYTF,TGCAGCGTTCTTGCCGGGACAGGAAACTATGGCTACACCTTC
TRBJ2-1,many,15,TRBV2,-,CASSEDLGGYNEQFF,TGTGCCAGCAGTGAAGACCTAGGGGGCTACAATGAGCAGTTCTTC
TRBJ1-1,medium-sized,13,TRBV5-5,TRBD1,CASRRDRPDEAFF,TGTGCCAGCAGGCGGGACAGGCCCGATGAAGCTTTCTTT
TRBJ2-1,many,16,TRBV19,TRBD2,CASSPTGGVSYNEQFF,TGTGCCAGTAGTCCCACCGGGGGGGTATCCTACAATGAGCAGTTCTTC
TRBJ2-3,-,15,TRBV5-4,TRBD2,CASSPSGRATDTQYF,TGTGCCAGCAGCCCTAGCGGGAGGGCCACAGATACGCAGTATTTT
TRBJ1-1,many,17,TRBV4-2,TRBD1,CASSPQIQGARDTEAFF,TGTGCCAGCAGCCCCCAAATACAGGGGGCGCGTGACACTGAAGCTTTCTTT
TRBJ2-2,-,15,TRBV14,TRBD2,CASSQASGGTGELFF,TGTGCCAGCAGCCAAGCCAGCGGGGGGACCGGGGAGCTGTTTTTT
TRBJ1-5,many,15,TRBV6-5,TRBD1,CASRQTGGSNQPQHF,TGTGCCAGCAGACAAACAGGGGGTAGCAATCAGCCCCAGCATTTT
TRBJ2-2,many,16,TRBV4-3,-,CASSQDHYSLTGELFF,TGCGCCAGCAGCCAAGATCATTACTCTCTCACCGGGGAGCTGTTTTTT
TRBJ1-3,many,15,TRBV5-8,TRBD1,CASSSDRVPGNTIYF,TGTGCCAGCAGCTCTGACAGGGTACCTGGAAACACCATATATTTT
TRBJ2-7,many,15,TRBV5-1,-,CASSQRGRPEYEQYF,TGCGCCAGCAGCCAACGAGGCAGACCGGAGTACGAGCAGTACTTC
TRBJ2-3,many,14,TRBV11-3,TRBD1,CASTTGGATDTQYF,TGTGCCAGCACCACAGGGGGCGCGACAGATACGCAGTATTTT
TRBJ2-2,-,13,TRBV7-2,-,CASSLRNTGELFF,TGTGCCAGCAGCTTGAGGAACACCGGGGAGCTGTTTTTT
TRBJ2-5,few,15,TRBV6-6,-,CASSPQMTAQETQYF,TGTGCCAGCAGTCCCCAGATGACAGCGCAAGAGACCCAGTACTTC
TRBJ1-5,many,14,TRBV5-4,-,CASSLGGRNQPQHF,TGTGCCAGCAGCTTAGGGGGTCGCAATCAGCCCCAGCATTTT